This TCR beta chain was retrieved from a study of T-cell memory formation after mild COVID-19. Study outcomes and limitations: A subset of responding clones appeared in pre-infection memory, suggesting cross-reactive memory joined. Contracting CD8+ clones were enriched in EMRA, CD4+ mainly in CM and EM.

There are 12 residues in the CDR3. Per germline, CDR1 DFQATT and CDR2 SNEGSKA (reference sequence). V lost 6 bases and J lost 1, with 9 bases in between. About this clonotype: Its specificity is unknown.

MiXCR, applied by TCRdb to the 5' RACE reads, yields one record per CDR3 protein. The sample comprises approximately 190,000 distinct CDR3 sequences, around 19% of which are singletons, and about 2.4% rests with the top ten. The source material was PBMCs or a T cell subset sorted from them (not recorded which). This receptor was identified in an adult woman who had mild COVID-19 (a few samples of this study predate the infection). Cell type and time point are not known. The J gene is TRBJ1-1, the V gene TRBV20-1; D unclear. The CDR3 sequence: CSAVSENTEAFF. For the CDR3, the DNA is TGCAGTGCAGTAAGTGAGAACACTGAAGCTTTCTTT.